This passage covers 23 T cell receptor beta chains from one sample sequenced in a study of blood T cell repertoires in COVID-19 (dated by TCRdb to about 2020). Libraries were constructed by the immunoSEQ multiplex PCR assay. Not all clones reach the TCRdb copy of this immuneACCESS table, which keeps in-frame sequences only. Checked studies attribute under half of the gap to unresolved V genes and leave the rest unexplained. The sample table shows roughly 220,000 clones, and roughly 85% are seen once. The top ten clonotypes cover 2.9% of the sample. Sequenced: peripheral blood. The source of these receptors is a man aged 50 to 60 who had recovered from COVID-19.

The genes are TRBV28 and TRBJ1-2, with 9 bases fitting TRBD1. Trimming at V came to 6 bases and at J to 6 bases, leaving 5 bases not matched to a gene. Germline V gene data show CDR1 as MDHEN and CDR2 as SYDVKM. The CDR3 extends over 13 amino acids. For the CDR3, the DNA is TGTGCCAGCAGGCCGACAGGGGGTAATGGCTACACCTTC. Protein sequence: CASRPTGGNGYTF.

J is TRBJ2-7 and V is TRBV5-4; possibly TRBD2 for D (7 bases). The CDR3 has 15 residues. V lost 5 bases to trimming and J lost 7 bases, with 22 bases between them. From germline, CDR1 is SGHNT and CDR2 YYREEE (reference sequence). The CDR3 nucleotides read TGTGCCAGCAGTCCAAATCGGGGGGCTGTTGGGGAGCAGTACTTC. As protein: CASSPNRGAVGEQYF.

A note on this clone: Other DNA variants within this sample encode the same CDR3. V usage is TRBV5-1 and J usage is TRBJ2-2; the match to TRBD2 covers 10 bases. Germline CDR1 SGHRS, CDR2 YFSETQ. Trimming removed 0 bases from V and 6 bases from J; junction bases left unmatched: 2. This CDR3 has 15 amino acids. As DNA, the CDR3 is TGCGCCAGCAGCTTGGGCCTAGCGGGAGCCGGGGAGCTGTTTTTT. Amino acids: CASSLGLAGAGELFF.

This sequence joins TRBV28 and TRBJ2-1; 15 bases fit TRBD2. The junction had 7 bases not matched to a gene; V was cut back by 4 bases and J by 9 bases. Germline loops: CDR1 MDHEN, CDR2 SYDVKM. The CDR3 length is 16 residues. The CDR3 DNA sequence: TGTGCCAGCAGTTCTTCTCGGACTAGCGGGGGGGGTGAGCAGTTCTTC. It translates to CASSSSRTSGGGEQFF.

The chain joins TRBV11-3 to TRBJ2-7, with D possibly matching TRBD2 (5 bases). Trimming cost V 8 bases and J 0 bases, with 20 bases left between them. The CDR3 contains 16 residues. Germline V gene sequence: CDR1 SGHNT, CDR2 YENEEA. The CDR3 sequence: CASEVKGADSSYEQYF. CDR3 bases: TGTGCCAGCGAGGTGAAAGGAGCGGATAGCTCCTACGAGCAGTACTTC.

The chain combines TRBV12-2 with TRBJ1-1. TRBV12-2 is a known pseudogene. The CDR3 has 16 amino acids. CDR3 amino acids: CASRKTYQVMNTEAFF. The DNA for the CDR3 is TGTGCAAGTCGCAAAACTTACCAAGTCATGAACACTGAAGCTTTCTTT.

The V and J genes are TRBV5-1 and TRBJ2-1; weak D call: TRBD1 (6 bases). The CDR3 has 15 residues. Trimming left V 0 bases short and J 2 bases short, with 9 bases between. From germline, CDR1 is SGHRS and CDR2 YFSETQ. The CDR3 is CASSLVGTPYNEQFF. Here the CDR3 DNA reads TGCGCCAGCAGCTTGGTCGGGACACCCTACAATGAGCAGTTCTTC.

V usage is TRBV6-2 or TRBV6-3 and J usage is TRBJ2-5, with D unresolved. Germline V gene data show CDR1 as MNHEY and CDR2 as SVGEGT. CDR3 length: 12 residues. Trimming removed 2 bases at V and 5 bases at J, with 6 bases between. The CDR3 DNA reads TGTGCCAGCAGTTACCCGTTGGAGACCCAGTACTTC. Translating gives CASSYPLETQYF.

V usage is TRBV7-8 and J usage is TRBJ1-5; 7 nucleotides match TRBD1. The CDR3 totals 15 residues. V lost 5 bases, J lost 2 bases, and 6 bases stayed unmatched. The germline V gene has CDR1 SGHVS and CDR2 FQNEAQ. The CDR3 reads CASSLWTGGNQPQHF. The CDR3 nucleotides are TGTGCCAGCAGCCTCTGGACAGGCGGCAATCAGCCCCAGCATTTT. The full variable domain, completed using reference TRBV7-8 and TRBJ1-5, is GAGVSQSPRYKVAKRGQDVALRCDPISGHVSLFWYQQALGQGPEFLTYFQNEAQLDKSGLPSDRFFAERPEGSVSTLKIQRTQQEDSAVYLCASSLWTGGNQPQHFGDGTRLSIL.

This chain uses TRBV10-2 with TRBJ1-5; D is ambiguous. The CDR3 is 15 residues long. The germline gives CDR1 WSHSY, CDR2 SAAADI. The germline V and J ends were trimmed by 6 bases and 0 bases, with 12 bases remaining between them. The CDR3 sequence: CASSAQDYSNQPQHF. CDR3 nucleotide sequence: TGCGCCAGCAGCGCTCAGGATTATAGCAATCAGCCCCAGCATTTT.

Written as DNA, the CDR3 is TGTGCCAGCAGCCCGTCGGGGGGGAACAATCAGCCCCAGCATTTT. This codes for CASSPSGGNNQPQHF. The chain employs TRBV3-1 (or the pseudogene TRBV3-2) and TRBJ1-5; perhaps TRBD1 as D (5 bases). The CDR3 sequence is 15 residues long. The V end lost 4 bases, the J end lost 3 bases, and 13 bases lay between the germline ends. In germline, CDR1 is LGHDT, CDR2 YNNKEL (reference sequence).

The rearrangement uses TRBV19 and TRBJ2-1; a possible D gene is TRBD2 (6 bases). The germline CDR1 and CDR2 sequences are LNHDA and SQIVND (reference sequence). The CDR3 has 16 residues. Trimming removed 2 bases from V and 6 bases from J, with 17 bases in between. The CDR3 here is CASSIRVGLAPNEQFF. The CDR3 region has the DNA TGTGCCAGTAGTATAAGGGTCGGGCTAGCGCCCAATGAGCAGTTCTTC. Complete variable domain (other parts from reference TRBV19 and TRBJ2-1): DGGITQSPKYLFRKEGQNVTLSCEQNLNHDAMYWYRQDPGQGLRLIYYSQIVNDFQKGDIAEGYSVSREKKESFPLTVTSAQKNPTAFYLCASSIRVGLAPNEQFFGPGTRLTVL.

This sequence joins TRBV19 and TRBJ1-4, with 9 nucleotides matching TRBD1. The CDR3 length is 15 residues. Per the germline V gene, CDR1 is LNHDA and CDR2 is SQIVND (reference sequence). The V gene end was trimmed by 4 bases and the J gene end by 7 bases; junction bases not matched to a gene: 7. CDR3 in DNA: TGTGCCAGTAGTAAGCGACAGGGGGTAACTGAAAAACTGTTTTTT. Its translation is CASSKRQGVTEKLFF.

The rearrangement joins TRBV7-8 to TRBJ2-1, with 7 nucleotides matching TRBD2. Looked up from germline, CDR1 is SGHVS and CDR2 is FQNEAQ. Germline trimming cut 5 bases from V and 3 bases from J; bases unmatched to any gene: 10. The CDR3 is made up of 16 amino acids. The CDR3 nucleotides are TGTGCCAGCAGCCCGAGCCGGGACTATATCTACAATGAGCAGTTCTTC. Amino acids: CASSPSRDYIYNEQFF.

In DNA, the CDR3 is TGTGCCAGTAGTCCAGGGTTAAATCAGCCCCAGCATTTT. Amino acids: CASSPGLNQPQHF. The rearrangement uses TRBV19 and TRBJ1-5, with a possible D match to TRBD1 (5 bases). Germline V lookup: CDR1 LNHDA, CDR2 SQIVND (reference sequence). V gave up 5 bases and J gave up 4 bases, with 9 bases separating them. This CDR3 contains 13 residues. The full variable domain, completed using reference TRBV19 and TRBJ1-5, is DGGITQSPKYLFRKEGQNVTLSCEQNLNHDAMYWYRQDPGQGLRLIYYSQIVNDFQKGDIAEGYSVSREKKESFPLTVTSAQKNPTAFYLCASSPGLNQPQHFGDGTRLSIL.

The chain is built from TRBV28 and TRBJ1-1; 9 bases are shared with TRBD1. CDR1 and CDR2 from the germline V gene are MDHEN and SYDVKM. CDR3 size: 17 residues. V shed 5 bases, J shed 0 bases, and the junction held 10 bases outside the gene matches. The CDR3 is CASSIQQGAGVNTEAFF. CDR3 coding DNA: TGTGCCAGCAGTATACAACAGGGGGCTGGGGTGAACACTGAAGCTTTCTTT. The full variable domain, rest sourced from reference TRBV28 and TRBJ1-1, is DVKVTQSSRYLVKRTGEKVFLECVQDMDHENMFWYRQDPGLGLRLIYFSYDVKMKEKGDIPEGYSVSREKKERFSLILESASTNQTSMYLCASSIQQGAGVNTEAFFGQGTRLTVV.

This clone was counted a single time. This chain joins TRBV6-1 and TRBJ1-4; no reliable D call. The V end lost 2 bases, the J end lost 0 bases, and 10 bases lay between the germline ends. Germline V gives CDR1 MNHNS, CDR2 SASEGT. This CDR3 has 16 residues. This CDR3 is CASSEQRQATNEKLFF. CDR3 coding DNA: TGTGCCAGCAGTGAACAGCGTCAAGCAACTAATGAAAAACTGTTTTTT.

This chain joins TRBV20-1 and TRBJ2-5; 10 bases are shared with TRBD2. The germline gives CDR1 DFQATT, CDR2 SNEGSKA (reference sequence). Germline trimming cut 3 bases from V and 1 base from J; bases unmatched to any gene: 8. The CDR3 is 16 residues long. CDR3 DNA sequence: TGCAGTGCTAGTTCGGGACTAGCGATGGGCCAAGAGACCCAGTACTTC. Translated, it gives CSASSGLAMGQETQYF.

The CDR3 DNA reads TGTGCCAGCCGATATAGCGGGAGGGTCACAGATACGCAGTATTTT. It yields the protein CASRYSGRVTDTQYF. The chain uses TRBV2 and TRBJ2-3, with 11 bases lining up with TRBD2. Trimming at V came to 8 bases and at J to 2 bases, leaving 6 bases not matched to a gene. The CDR3 covers 15 residues. Germline V gives CDR1 SNHLY, CDR2 FYNNEI.

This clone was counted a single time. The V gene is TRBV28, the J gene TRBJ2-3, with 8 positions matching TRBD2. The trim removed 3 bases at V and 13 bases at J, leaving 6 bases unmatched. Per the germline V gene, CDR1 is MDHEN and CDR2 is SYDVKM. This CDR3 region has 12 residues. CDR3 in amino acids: CASSFGTRFKYF. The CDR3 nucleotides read TGTGCCAGCAGTTTCGGGACTAGGTTTAAGTATTTT.

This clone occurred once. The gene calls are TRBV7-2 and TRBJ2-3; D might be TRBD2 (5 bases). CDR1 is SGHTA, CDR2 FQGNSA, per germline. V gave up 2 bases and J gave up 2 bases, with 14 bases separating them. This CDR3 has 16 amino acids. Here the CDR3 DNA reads TGTGCCAGCAGCTTAACCCGCTACGGGGTCACAGATACGCAGTATTTT. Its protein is CASSLTRYGVTDTQYF.

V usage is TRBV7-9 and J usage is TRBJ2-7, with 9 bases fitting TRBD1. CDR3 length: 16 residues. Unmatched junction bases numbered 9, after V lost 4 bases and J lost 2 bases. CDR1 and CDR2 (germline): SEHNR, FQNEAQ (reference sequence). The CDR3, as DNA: TGTGCCAGCAGCTCACAGGGGGCGGGTTCAACCTACGAGCAGTACTTC. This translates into CASSSQGAGSTYEQYF.

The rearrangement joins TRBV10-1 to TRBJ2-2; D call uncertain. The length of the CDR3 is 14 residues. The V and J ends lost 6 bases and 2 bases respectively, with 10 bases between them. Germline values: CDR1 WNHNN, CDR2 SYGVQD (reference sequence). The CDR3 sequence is CASRSGENTGELFF. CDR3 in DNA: TGCGCCAGCAGATCAGGTGAAAACACCGGGGAGCTGTTTTTT.